The 23 T cell receptor beta chains below come from one sample, sequenced in a study of T cell clonality in common variable immunodeficiency. Sequenced by immunoSEQ multiplex PCR; TCRdb stores in-frame clones only, minus some. Altogether approximately 40,000 clones were found in the sample, and no singletons occur. Sequencing was done on a sample of peripheral blood mononuclear cells. These receptors were collected from a person aged 18 to 75 in good health.

This clone was counted many times. The read terminates 3 residues ahead of where the CDR3 ends, so the germline J gene completes it. V is TRBV30 and J is TRBJ1-2; maybe TRBD1 (5 bases). CDR3 size: 13 residues. Germline V CDR1 and CDR2: GTSNPN, SVGIG (reference sequence). V lost 1 base and J 5 bases, leaving 11 bases between the germline ends. The CDR3 bases that were read are TGTGCCTGGAGTGCCCGGACACGTTATGGC. Its protein is CAWSARTRYG. The complete CDR3 sequence is CAWSARTRYGYTF.

In this sample, this clone turned up many times. The read stops 3 residues short of the end of the CDR3; the missing end is completed from the germline J gene. The rearrangement links TRBV5-1 to TRBJ2-1, with 9 bases fitting TRBD2. The V segment lost 0 bases and the J segment 6 bases; nucleotides outside the gene matches: 1. Per germline, CDR1 SGHRS and CDR2 YFSETQ. The CDR3 is made up of 14 amino acids. CDR3 DNA, as far as it was read: TGCGCCAGCAGCTTGGCTAGCGGGACCAATGAG. Its translation is CASSLASGTNE. In full, the CDR3 is CASSLASGTNEQFF.

This clone appeared many times. The CDR3 end lies 3 residues beyond the end of the read and is filled in from the germline J gene. The rearrangement links TRBV2 to TRBJ1-1; D gene unclear. V shed 2 bases and J shed 0 bases, with 10 bases lying between them. The CDR3 runs to 15 residues. From germline, CDR1 is SNHLY and CDR2 FYNNEI. This chain's CDR3 is CASSENRAVNTEAFF. The CDR3 DNA, read in part, is TGTGCCAGCAGTGAAAACAGAGCCGTGAACACTGAA.

This clone was detected ten times or more. Read coverage stops 3 residues before the CDR3 terminus; the germline J gene supplies the remainder. The chain uses TRBV5-1 and TRBJ2-6; TRBD1 matches 9 bases. The CDR3 is 19 amino acids. Germline lookup yields CDR1 SGHRS and CDR2 YFSETQ. Trimming took 2 bases from V and 2 from J; bases not matched to a gene: 11. The CDR3 bases that were read are TGCGCCAGCAGCTTACTACAGGGGGCGGGGAGTCCTGGGGCCAACGTC. This sequence encodes CASSLLQGAGSPGANV. The whole CDR3 protein is CASSLLQGAGSPGANVLTF.

This clone was recorded at least ten times. Sequencing ends 3 residues short of the CDR3 end; the germline J gene provides the rest. V is TRBV19 and J is TRBJ2-1; TRBD1 might be the D (6 bases). Between the trimmed V and J ends, which lost 5 bases and 4 bases, there was a span of 12 bases. Germline V lookup: CDR1 LNHDA, CDR2 SQIVND (reference sequence). The CDR3 consists of 14 residues. The CDR3 loop is CASSGRGLYNEQFF. Incomplete CDR3 DNA: TGTGCCAGTAGTGGCAGGGGCCTGTACAATGAG.

This clone was counted at least ten times. The read ends 3 residues shy of where the CDR3 ends; the end is completed using the germline J gene. This chain joins TRBV7-6 and TRBJ2-1; the match to TRBD2 covers 9 bases. Germline CDR1 is SGHVS and CDR2 is FNYEAQ. The V segment lost 7 bases and the J segment 3 bases; nucleotides outside the gene matches: 13. CDR3 size: 17 residues. The part of the CDR3 DNA that was read is TGTGCCAGCACCCCCGAGGCGGGGGGGCTTAACTACAATGAG. Translation gives CASTPEAGGLNYNE. The entire CDR3 sequence reads CASTPEAGGLNYNEQFF.

This clone was found many times. The DNA ends 3 residues before the CDR3 does, and the rest of the CDR3 is filled in from the germline J gene. The chain joins TRBV20-1 to TRBJ2-5; D possibly corresponds to TRBD2 (5 bases). Trimming cost V 4 bases and J 2 bases, with 11 bases left between them. Per the germline V gene, CDR1 is DFQATT and CDR2 is SNEGSKA (reference sequence). The CDR3 runs to 13 residues. The part of the CDR3 DNA that was read is TGCAGTGCTACATTACCGGGGCAAGAGACC. It is translated as CSATLPGQET. The CDR3 in its entirety is CSATLPGQETQYF.

In its sample, this clone was seen many times. The read falls 3 residues short of the CDR3 end, and the missing part is taken from the germline J gene. V is TRBV20-1 and J is TRBJ1-2; possible D gene TRBD1, 6 bases. With 6 bases removed from V and 6 bases from J, the gap between germline ends came to 14 bases. This CDR3 has 12 residues. Germline V gene data show CDR1 as DFQATT and CDR2 as SNEGSKA (reference sequence). CDR3 bases read: TGCAGTGCGACTAAACAGGGAGATGGC. It codes for CSATKQGDG. In full, the CDR3 reads CSATKQGDGYTF.

This clone occurred many times. The read terminates 3 residues ahead of where the CDR3 ends, so the germline J gene completes it. The gene calls are TRBV3-1 (or the pseudogene TRBV3-2) and TRBJ2-5; 9 positions agree with TRBD1. Per germline, CDR1 LGHDT and CDR2 YNNKEL (reference sequence). Trimming at V came to 2 bases and at J to 4 bases, leaving 8 bases not matched to a gene. The CDR3 runs 16 residues. The CDR3 loop reads CASSQTDRGWGETQYF. The DNA read from the CDR3 is TGTGCCAGCAGCCAAACGGACAGGGGATGGGGAGAGACC.

This clone was counted many times. The CDR3 DNA, read in part, is TGTGCCAGCAGCTTATTCGGGGGAGATAATTCACCC. Encoded protein: CASSLFGGDNSP. The CDR3, in full, reads CASSLFGGDNSPLHF. The chain carries TRBV7-3 and TRBJ1-6; the D gene is possibly TRBD1 (5 bases). The missing CDR3 end, 3 residues past where the read stops, is filled in from the germline J gene. CDR1 is SGHTA, CDR2 FQGTGA, per germline. This CDR3 has 15 amino acids. The V gene lost 2 bases and the J gene lost 5 bases, with 10 bases spanning the gap.

This clone has at least ten counts. The read stops 3 residues short of the end of the CDR3; the missing end is completed from the germline J gene. J is TRBJ1-1 and V is TRBV5-1, with D tentatively TRBD1 (5 bases). This CDR3 spans 13 amino acids. V lost 0 bases and J 3 bases, leaving 6 bases between the germline ends. Germline lookup yields CDR1 SGHRS and CDR2 YFSETQ. CDR3 DNA, as far as it was read: TGCGCCAGCAGCTTGGGGGGGGACACTGAA. Translating it yields CASSLGGDTE. In full, the CDR3 reads CASSLGGDTEAFF.

Details on this clone: The sequence runs out 3 residues before the end of the CDR3; the remainder is reconstructed from the germline J gene. The V gene is TRBV6-4, the J gene TRBJ1-2, with D tentatively TRBD1 (5 bases). The CDR3 runs to 14 residues. CDR1 and CDR2 from the germline V gene are MRHNA and SNTAGT. The sequenced part of the CDR3 DNA is TGTGCCAGCAGTGACGGGGGGGATTACAATGAG. This codes for CASSDGGDYNE. The CDR3 reads in full as CASSDGGDYNEYTF.

This clone was counted between two and nine times. With the read ending 3 residues before the CDR3 end, the germline J gene is used to fill in that end. The V gene is TRBV18, the J gene TRBJ2-1; TRBD2 aligns across 7 bases. The V and J ends lost 0 bases and 8 bases, in that order; junction bases with no gene match: 10. CDR1 and CDR2 (germline): KGHSH, LQKENI. CDR3 length equals 16 residues. CDR3 DNA (partial): TGTGCCAGCTCACCACCGGTCGGGACCGGGGGGTATGAG. Translating it yields CASSPPVGTGGYE. Given in full, the CDR3 is CASSPPVGTGGYEQFF.

This clone was counted many times. Read sequence stops 3 residues before the CDR3 end, and the germline J gene provides the missing end. The J gene is TRBJ1-5, the V gene TRBV5-1; D gene ambiguous. The CDR3 contains 13 residues. V was pared by 0 bases and J by 5 bases, with 6 bases between. CDR1 is SGHRS and CDR2 is YFSETQ in the germline V gene. The CDR3 loop is CASSLDLDQPQHF. The part of the CDR3 DNA that was read is TGCGCCAGCAGCTTGGACCTAGATCAGCCC.

Remarks on this clone: Read coverage stops 3 residues before the CDR3 terminus; the germline J gene supplies the remainder. The chain carries TRBV19 and TRBJ1-5; no reliable D call. The CDR3 totals 14 residues. Germline V lookup: CDR1 LNHDA, CDR2 SQIVND (reference sequence). V was clipped by 7 bases and J by 0 bases, with 10 bases between them. CDR3 loop: CASIERHSNQPQHF. The CDR3 bases that were read are TGTGCCAGTATAGAAAGACATAGCAATCAGCCC.

There are many counts of this clone. The read halts 3 residues ahead of the CDR3 end, with the missing end drawn from the germline J gene. This chain connects TRBV20-1 to TRBJ2-7, with 8 nucleotides matching TRBD1. CDR3 length: 13 amino acids. Trimming at V came to 5 bases and at J to 4 bases, leaving 7 bases not matched to a gene. Germline loops: CDR1 DFQATT, CDR2 SNEGSKA (reference sequence). CDR3 amino acids: CSARGQVAYEQYF. CDR3 bases read: TGCAGTGCTCGGGGACAGGTGGCTTACGAG.

This clone was observed at least ten times. The read terminates 3 residues ahead of where the CDR3 ends, so the germline J gene completes it. The chain is built from TRBV20-1 and TRBJ2-5, with 8 bases identical to TRBD2. V gave up 1 base and J gave up 2 bases; unmatched junction bases: 0. The CDR3 runs 13 residues. CDR1 is DFQATT and CDR2 is SNEGSKA in the germline V gene (reference sequence). The CDR3 loop is CSARAGGQETQYF. CDR3 bases read: TGCAGTGCTAGAGCGGGGGGGCAAGAGACC.

This clone has just a few counts. The DNA ends 3 residues before the CDR3 does, and the rest of the CDR3 is filled in from the germline J gene. The V gene is TRBV11-2, the J gene TRBJ1-2, with TRBD1 identical over 7 bases. The CDR3 is 14 residues long. Germline CDR1 SGHAT, CDR2 FQNNGV. Losses at the gene ends were 5 bases for V and 4 bases for J; bases not matched to a gene: 7. The CDR3 reads CASSQGQSRYGYTF. CDR3 DNA, as far as it was read: TGTGCCAGCAGCCAGGGACAGAGTCGCTATGGC.

This clone came up many times. The read stops 3 residues short of the end of the CDR3; the missing end is completed from the germline J gene. The chain couples TRBV19 to TRBJ1-6; 8 bases are shared with TRBD1. The V segment lost 3 bases and the J segment 10 bases; nucleotides outside the gene matches: 11. CDR1 is LNHDA and CDR2 is SQIVND in the germline V gene (reference sequence). The CDR3 totals 16 residues. This CDR3 is CASSIRDLTGGSPLHF. The sequenced part of the CDR3 DNA is TGTGCCAGTAGTATCCGGGACCTCACAGGGGGATCACCC.

This clone was detected ten times or more. The read ends 3 residues before the CDR3 terminus; that terminus is restored from the germline J gene. The rearrangement uses TRBV28 and TRBJ1-1, with 7 bases identical to TRBD1. The CDR3 spans 14 residues. The germline V gene encodes CDR1 MDHEN and CDR2 SYDVKM. The V and J ends lost 7 bases and 5 bases, in that order; junction bases with no gene match: 10. The CDR3: CASKTGSVETEAFF. The sequenced CDR3 bases are TGTGCCAGCAAGACAGGGAGCGTGGAAACTGAA. The whole variable domain, remainder taken from reference TRBV28 and TRBJ1-1, is DVKVTQSSRYLVKRTGEKVFLECVQDMDHENMFWYRQDPGLGLRLIYFSYDVKMKEKGDIPEGYSVSREKKERFSLILESASTNQTSMYLCASKTGSVETEAFFGQGTRLTVV.

The sample holds many counts of this clone. Read coverage stops 3 residues before the CDR3 terminus; the germline J gene supplies the remainder. The chain combines TRBV27 with TRBJ1-6; possible D gene TRBD1, 6 bases. The CDR3 contains 16 residues. Germline values: CDR1 MNHEY, CDR2 SMNVEV (reference sequence). V was trimmed by 8 bases and J by 5 bases, leaving 19 bases between them. CDR3 sequence: CASAWLRGYHNSPLHF. The DNA read from the CDR3 is TGTGCCAGCGCATGGCTAAGGGGGTACCATAATTCACCC.

This clone was seen at least ten times. The missing CDR3 end, 3 residues past where the read stops, is filled in from the germline J gene. The chain carries TRBV4-1 and TRBJ2-5, with TRBD1 matching 9 bases. CDR3 length equals 16 residues. The germline gives CDR1 MGHRA, CDR2 YSYEKL. Germline trimming cut 3 bases from V and 1 base from J; bases unmatched to any gene: 6. CDR3 residues: CASSHPQGQGQETQYF. The sequenced part of the CDR3 DNA is TGCGCCAGCAGCCATCCCCAGGGACAGGGCCAAGAGACC.

This clone was observed many times. The CDR3 is cut off 3 residues early in the read; its end comes from the germline J gene. The chain employs TRBV18 and TRBJ2-7, with a possible D match to TRBD1 (5 bases). This CDR3 is 13 amino acids long. Germline V CDR1 and CDR2: KGHSH, LQKENI. V was shortened by 11 bases and J by 0 bases, with 14 bases between the two germline ends. This CDR3 reads CASSRVTSYEQYF. CDR3 DNA, as far as it was read: TGTGCCTCGAGCAGGGTCACCTCCTACGAG.